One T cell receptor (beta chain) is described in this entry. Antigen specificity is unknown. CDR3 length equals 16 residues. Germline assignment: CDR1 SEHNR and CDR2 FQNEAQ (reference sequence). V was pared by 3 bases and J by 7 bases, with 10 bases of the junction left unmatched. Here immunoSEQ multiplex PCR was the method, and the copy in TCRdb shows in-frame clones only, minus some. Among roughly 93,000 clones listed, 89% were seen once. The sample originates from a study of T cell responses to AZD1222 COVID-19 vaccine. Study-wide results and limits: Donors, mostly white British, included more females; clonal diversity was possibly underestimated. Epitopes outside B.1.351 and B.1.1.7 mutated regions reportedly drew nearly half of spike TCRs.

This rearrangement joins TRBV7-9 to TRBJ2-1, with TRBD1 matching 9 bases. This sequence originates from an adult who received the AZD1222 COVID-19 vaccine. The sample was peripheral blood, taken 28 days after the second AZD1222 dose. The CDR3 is CASSFGTGTGYNEQFF. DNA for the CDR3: TGTGCCAGCAGCTTCGGAACCGGGACAGGGTATAATGAGCAGTTCTTC.